This T cell receptor (beta chain) was documented in a study of identical twins. General observations from the study: Out-of-frame alpha sequences common to twins were enriched for low generation probability.

V was cut by 2 bases and J by 0 bases, with 9 bases left in between. The CDR3 has 15 amino acids. From germline, CDR1 is SNHLY and CDR2 FYNNEI. With respect to this clonotype: Its antigen is not known.

The authors used template switching to add a universal primer site and gave cDNA unique molecular identifiers. TCRdb fed the 5' RACE reads into MiXCR, producing one record per CDR3 protein. Here the sample spans 350,000 to 450,000 distinct CDR3 sequences, roughly 18% being singletons. The rearrangement uses TRBV2 and TRBJ2-3; TRBD2 is a possible D gene (6 bases). The specimen sequenced was naive T cells sorted from blood. The clonotype was recovered from a man in his forties or fifties in good health. The CDR3 DNA follows: TGTGCCAGCAGTGAAATCGGGACTAGCACAGATACGCAGTATTTT. Protein sequence: CASSEIGTSTDTQYF.